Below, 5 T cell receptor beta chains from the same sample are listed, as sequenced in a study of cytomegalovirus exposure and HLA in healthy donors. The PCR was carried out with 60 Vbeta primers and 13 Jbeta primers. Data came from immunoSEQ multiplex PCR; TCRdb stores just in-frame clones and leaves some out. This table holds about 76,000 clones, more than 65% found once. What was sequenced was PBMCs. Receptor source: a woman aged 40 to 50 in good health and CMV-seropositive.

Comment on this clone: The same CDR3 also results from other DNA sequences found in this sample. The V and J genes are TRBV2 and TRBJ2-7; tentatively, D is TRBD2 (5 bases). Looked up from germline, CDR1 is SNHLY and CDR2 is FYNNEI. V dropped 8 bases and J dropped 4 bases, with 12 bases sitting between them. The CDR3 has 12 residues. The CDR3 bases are TGTGCCAGCCGAGAGACGGGATACGAGCAGTACTTC. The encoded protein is CASRETGYEQYF.

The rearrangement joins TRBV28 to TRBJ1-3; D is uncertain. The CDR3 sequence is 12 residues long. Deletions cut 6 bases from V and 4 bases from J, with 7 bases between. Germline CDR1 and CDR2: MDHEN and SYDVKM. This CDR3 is CASSLAGNTIYF. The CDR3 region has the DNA TGTGCCAGCAGCCTCGCGGGAAACACCATATATTTT. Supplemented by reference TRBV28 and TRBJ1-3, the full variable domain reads DVKVTQSSRYLVKRTGEKVFLECVQDMDHENMFWYRQDPGLGLRLIYFSYDVKMKEKGDIPEGYSVSREKKERFSLILESASTNQTSMYLCASSLAGNTIYFGEGSWLTVV.

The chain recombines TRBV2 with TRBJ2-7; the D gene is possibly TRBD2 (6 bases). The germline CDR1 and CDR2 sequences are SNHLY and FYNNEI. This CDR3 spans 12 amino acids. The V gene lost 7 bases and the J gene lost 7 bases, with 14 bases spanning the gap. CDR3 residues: CASTGTEWEQYF. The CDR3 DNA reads TGTGCCAGCACCGGGACTGAATGGGAGCAGTACTTC.

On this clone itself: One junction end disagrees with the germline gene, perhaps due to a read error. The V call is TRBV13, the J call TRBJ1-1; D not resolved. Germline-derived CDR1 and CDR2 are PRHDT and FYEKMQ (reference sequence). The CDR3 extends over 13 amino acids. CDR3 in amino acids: CATGMGVKTEAFF. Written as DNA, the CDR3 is TGTGCCACAGGAATGGGAGTGAAAACTGAAGCTTTCTTT.

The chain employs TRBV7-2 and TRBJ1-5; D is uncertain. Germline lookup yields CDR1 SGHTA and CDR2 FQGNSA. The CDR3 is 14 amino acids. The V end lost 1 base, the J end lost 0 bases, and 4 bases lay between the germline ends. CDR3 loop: CASSLGDSNQPQHF. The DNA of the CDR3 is TGTGCCAGCAGCTTAGGAGATAGCAATCAGCCCCAGCATTTT. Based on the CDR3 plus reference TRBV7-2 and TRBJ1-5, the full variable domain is GAGVSQSPSNKVTEKGKDVELRCDPISGHTALYWYRQSLGQGLEFLIYFQGNSAPDKSGLPSDRFSAERTGGSVSTLTIQRTQQEDSAVYLCASSLGDSNQPQHFGDGTRLSIL.